These T cell receptor beta chains were read from a single sample in a study of blood T cell repertoires in COVID-19. This table comes from immunoSEQ multiplex PCR, and its TCRdb copy is limited to in-frame clones, with some not included. The profile covers about 160,000 clones, with approximately 82% appearing a single time and 15% to 20% taken by the ten largest. Sequenced material: PBMCs or T cells enriched from blood (not recorded which). These receptors originate from a man between 60 and 75 years old who had recovered from COVID-19. CDR3s include the opening cysteine and the closing phenylalanine or tryptophan. The D gene is left open where the match is weak. Expanded clones get a size class; other rows say once, few or many, or leave the size out.

CDR3,DNA,V,size,D,J
CASSLDRVNEQFF,TGTGCCAGCAGCTTAGACAGGGTGAATGAGCAGTTCTTC,TRBV11-2,-,-,TRBJ2-1
CASRRGIGYGYTF,TGTGCCAGCAGAAGGGGGATAGGCTATGGCTACACCTTC,TRBV28,-,-,TRBJ1-2
CASSSFGTGRQETQYF,TGTGCCAGCAGTTCGTTCGGGACAGGGAGACAAGAGACCCAGTACTTC,TRBV28,-,TRBD1,TRBJ2-5
CASSLGDTNQPQHF,TGCGCCAGCAGCTTGGGGGACACTAATCAGCCCCAGCATTTT,TRBV5-1,-,-,TRBJ1-5
CASSSNYLVEQFF,TGTGCCAGCAGTTCCAACTACCTCGTTGAGCAGTTCTTC,TRBV12-3/TRBV12-4,-,-,TRBJ2-1
CASSQDPHSTGDYGYTF,TGCGCCAGCAGCCAAGATCCCCATTCGACAGGGGACTATGGCTACACCTTC,TRBV4-1,-,TRBD1,TRBJ1-2
CASRTPGAGGNYNEQFF,TGTGCCAGCAGAACCCCCGGGGCAGGGGGGAACTACAATGAGCAGTTCTTC,TRBV2,-,-,TRBJ2-1
CASSQQSSYNEQFF,TGTGCCAGTAGTCAACAGTCTTCCTACAATGAGCAGTTCTTC,TRBV19,-,-,TRBJ2-1
CASSFDRSNYGYTF,TGTGCCAGCAGCTTTGACAGATCCAACTATGGCTACACCTTC,TRBV11-1,-,-,TRBJ1-2
CASSFSRQGAEFF,TGTGCCAGCAGTTTCTCCCGTCAGGGGGCCGAGTTCTTC,TRBV12-3/TRBV12-4,-,TRBD1,TRBJ2-1
CASSPTGGQPQHF,TGTGCCAGTAGCCCGACAGGCGGACAGCCCCAGCATTTT,TRBV19,-,-,TRBJ1-5
CASSPPQGSNEKLFF,TGTGCCAGCTCACCACCACAGGGTTCTAATGAAAAACTGTTTTTT,TRBV18,-,-,TRBJ1-4
CASTREFTEAFF,TGTGCCAGTACCCGAGAGTTCACTGAAGCTTTCTTT,TRBV19,once,-,TRBJ1-1
CASSSELAGGWQETQYF,TGTGCCAGCAGTTCCGAACTAGCGGGGGGATGGCAAGAGACCCAGTACTTC,TRBV28,-,TRBD2,TRBJ2-5
CASTPRQDTLREQYF,TGTGCCAGCACCCCCCGTCAGGACACTCTTCGGGAGCAGTACTTC,TRBV28,-,-,TRBJ2-7
CASSPGLAGVSYNEQFF,TGTGCCAGCAGTCCCGGACTAGCGGGAGTGTCCTACAATGAGCAGTTCTTC,TRBV6-6,-,TRBD2,TRBJ2-1
CATSRDGPSLAGGEQFF,TGTGCCACCAGCAGAGATGGGCCGTCACTAGCGGGGGGCGAGCAGTTCTTC,TRBV15,-,TRBD2,TRBJ2-1
CASSEVGENTEAFF,TGTGCCAGCAGTGAAGTAGGGGAGAACACTGAAGCTTTCTTT,TRBV6-1,-,-,TRBJ1-1
CASTGGEGNEQFF,TGTGCCAGCACCGGCGGGGAGGGCAATGAGCAGTTCTTC,TRBV9,-,TRBD2,TRBJ2-1
CSVDELRGTQYF,TGCAGCGTTGACGAACTAAGAGGGACCCAGTACTTC,TRBV29-1,-,-,TRBJ2-5
CASLAAGTGELFF,TGTGCCAGCCTAGCTGCGGGCACCGGGGAGCTGTTTTTT,TRBV6-5,-,-,TRBJ2-2
CAISERTGGEAFF,TGTGCCATCAGTGAGAGGACAGGGGGTGAAGCTTTCTTT,TRBV10-3,-,TRBD1,TRBJ1-1
CASSVQDTQYF,TGTGCCAGCAGCGTACAAGATACGCAGTATTTT,TRBV9,-,-,TRBJ2-3
CASSQVVILDGQPQHF,TGTGCCAGCAGCCAAGTTGTCATCTTAGACGGGCAGCCCCAGCATTTT,TRBV3-1/TRBV3-2,-,-,TRBJ1-5
CASSPGQGANEQFF,TGCGCCAGCAGCCCGGGACAGGGGGCTAATGAGCAGTTCTTC,TRBV5-1,-,TRBD1,TRBJ2-1
CASSPAGRELFF,TGTGCCAGCAGCCCTGCGGGGCGGGAGCTGTTTTTT,TRBV7-2,-,-,TRBJ2-2
CASSSSLDRVGFGAFF,TGTGCCAGCAGCTCCTCACTCGACAGGGTTGGTTTTGGAGCTTTCTTT,TRBV7-2,-,TRBD1,TRBJ1-1
CASSLRDSFYEQYF,TGCGCCAGCAGCTTAAGGGACAGCTTCTACGAGCAGTACTTC,TRBV5-1,-,TRBD1,TRBJ2-7
CASSETSGGVDTQYF,TGTGCCAGCAGTGAAACTAGCGGGGGAGTGGATACGCAGTATTTT,TRBV6-4,-,TRBD2,TRBJ2-3
CATSAGQGYQETQYF,TGTGCCACCAGTGCGGGACAGGGGTACCAAGAGACCCAGTACTTC,TRBV24-1,-,TRBD1,TRBJ2-5
CASSPPGGVGEQFF,TGTGCCAGCTCACCACCAGGCGGGGTAGGTGAGCAGTTCTTC,TRBV18,-,-,TRBJ2-1
CASSPGSYGYTF,TGTGCCAGCAGCCCGGGGTCCTATGGCTACACCTTC,TRBV14,-,-,TRBJ1-2
CASSLYPGDKAFF,TGCGCCAGCAGCTTGTACCCGGGGGATAAAGCTTTCTTT,TRBV5-1,few,-,TRBJ1-1
CATGTSGNNEQFF,TGTGCCACCGGGACTAGCGGGAACAATGAGCAGTTCTTC,TRBV19,-,TRBD2,TRBJ2-1
CASRGFYGYTF,TGTGCCAGCCGAGGGTTCTATGGCTACACCTTC,TRBV6-5,-,-,TRBJ1-2
CASTSKGGAQPDTQYF,TGTGCCAGCACCTCAAAGGGGGGGGCTCAACCAGATACGCAGTATTTT,TRBV21-1,-,-,TRBJ2-3
CASSLVGVPSNIQYF,TGTGCCAGCAGCTTAGTAGGGGTCCCTTCGAACATTCAGTACTTC,TRBV11-2,-,-,TRBJ2-4
CASSLSRVDEQYF,TGTGCCAGCAGCTTAAGTCGGGTGGACGAGCAGTACTTC,TRBV7-2,-,-,TRBJ2-7
CASSSRNEQFF,TGTGCCAGCAGTTCGCGTAATGAGCAGTTCTTC,TRBV12-3/TRBV12-4,-,-,TRBJ2-1
CASSPTEGGETQYF,TGTGCCAGCAGCCCGACAGAGGGGGGGGAGACCCAGTACTTC,TRBV6-5,-,-,TRBJ2-5
CASSLESGRLADTQYF,TGTGCCAGCAGCTTGGAATCCGGCAGGTTGGCAGATACGCAGTATTTT,TRBV5-4,-,-,TRBJ2-3
CASSATSGEETQYF,TGTGCCAGCAGTGCGACTAGCGGGGAAGAGACCCAGTACTTC,TRBV28,-,TRBD2,TRBJ2-5
CASSWESNYEQYF,TGTGCCAGCAGTTGGGAGTCTAACTACGAGCAGTACTTC,TRBV6-5,-,-,TRBJ2-7
CASSTWGEYHF,TGTGCCAGCAGTACTTGGGGGGAGTACCATTTC,TRBV9,few,-,TRBJ2-7
CASSLLLWGGSYEQYF,TGTGCCAGCAGTTTACTATTGTGGGGGGGTTCCTACGAGCAGTACTTC,TRBV28,once,TRBD2,TRBJ2-7
CASSPRLGLGSNEQFF,TGTGCCAGCTCGCCTAGGCTCGGACTAGGCTCCAATGAGCAGTTCTTC,TRBV18,-,TRBD2,TRBJ2-1